This TCR beta chain originates from a study of T-cell memory formation after mild COVID-19. At the level of the study: Largely donor-specific TCR clusters were found. Findings and limits, study-wide: A balance of CD4 and CD8 characterized clones contracting day 15 to 85, whereas later expanders leaned CD4+.

The CDR3 is 15 amino acids. CDR1 is SGDLS, CDR2 YYNGEE, per germline. V shed 0 bases and J shed 5 bases, with 14 bases lying between them. Remarks on this clonotype: No antigen is known for it.

TCRdb ran MiXCR on the 5' RACE reads and lists one entry per CDR3 protein. The repertoire holds 250,000 to 300,000 distinct CDR3 sequences, about a sixth seen once, with under 30% in the top ten. Sequences were obtained from PBMCs or a T cell subset sorted from them (not recorded which). The chain carries TRBV9 and TRBJ2-5, with a possible D match to TRBD2 (5 bases). The receptor's source is a young man who had mild COVID-19 (a few samples of this study predate the infection). Cell type and time point are not known. The CDR3 protein is CASSVAVAGGETQYF. The CDR3 DNA sequence: TGTGCCAGCAGCGTAGCTGTGGCCGGAGGTGAGACCCAGTACTTC.